This T cell receptor beta chain was recorded in a study of T cells in Graves' hyperthyroidism and ophthalmopathy. From RNA transcripts, TCR beta CDR3 regions were amplified. Primed by the HTBI set, a first-round RT-PCR was run on the TCR CDR3. TCRdb recomputed calls from the multiplex PCR reads with MiXCR, one row per CDR3 protein. Counted here are over 650,000 distinct CDR3 sequences, approximately 16% occurring once; the ten biggest clones make up under 9.5%. Notes on the study in general: Blood held most thyroid clonotypes expanded above 0.001 frequency. It was a median approximately 7.1 months before onset that the model predicted ophthalmopathy. Stable hyperthyroidism was separated from ophthalmopathy by a model based on 13 V-J features.

These patients, aged 18 to 65, had recently diagnosed hyperthyroidism lasting under 2 months. A note on this clonotype: Its antigen is undetermined.

Trimming cost V 2 bases and J 2 bases; bases outside gene matches: 3. CDR3 length: 15 residues. The V gene's germline CDR1 is SGHRS and CDR2 YFSETQ. Sequencing used blood. This clonotype was obtained from a man aged 18 to 29 with Graves' hyperthyroidism. The rearrangement joins TRBV5-1 to TRBJ2-2; TRBD2 matches 7 bases. In DNA, the CDR3 is TGCGCCAGCAGCTTAAAGCGGGATAACACCGGGGAGCTGTTTTTT. Protein sequence: CASSLKRDNTGELFF.